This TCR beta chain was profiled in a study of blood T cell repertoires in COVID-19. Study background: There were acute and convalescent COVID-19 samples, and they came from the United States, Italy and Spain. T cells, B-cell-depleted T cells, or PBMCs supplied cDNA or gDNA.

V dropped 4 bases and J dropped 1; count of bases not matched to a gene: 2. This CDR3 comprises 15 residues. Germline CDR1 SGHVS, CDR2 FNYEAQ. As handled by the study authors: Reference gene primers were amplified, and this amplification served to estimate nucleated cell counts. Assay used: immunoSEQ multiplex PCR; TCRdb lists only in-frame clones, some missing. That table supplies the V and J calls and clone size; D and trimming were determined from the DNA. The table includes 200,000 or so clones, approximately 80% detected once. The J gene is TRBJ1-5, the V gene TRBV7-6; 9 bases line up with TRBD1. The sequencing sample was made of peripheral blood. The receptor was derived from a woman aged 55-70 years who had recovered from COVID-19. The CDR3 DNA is TGTGCCAGCAGCTCCGGGACAGGGAGCAATCAGCCCCAGCATTTT. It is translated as CASSSGTGSNQPQHF.